Listed below are T cell receptor beta chains from one sample, sequenced in a study of T-cell memory formation after mild COVID-19. From the 5' RACE reads, TCRdb called clonotypes with MiXCR, one entry per CDR3 protein. The sample shows 300,000 to 350,000 distinct CDR3 sequences, 10% to 15% of them seen only once. The sequenced material came from PBMCs or a T cell subset sorted from them (not recorded which). These receptors all stem from a man between 18 and 29 years old who had mild COVID-19 (a few samples of this study predate the infection). Cell type and time point are not known. The CDR3 runs from the conserved cysteine through the conserved F or W. The order of the fields is CDR3 length, V gene, clone size, J gene, D gene, CDR3 protein, CDR3 DNA. D genes are given only for firm matches. Clone size is shown for a subset of rows, as once, few, many or a class of expanded clone.

13	TRBV27	-	TRBJ2-7	-	CASSYRADYEQYF	TGTGCCAGCAGTTATAGGGCCGACTACGAGCAGTACTTC
15	TRBV4-1	-	TRBJ2-1	-	CASSQESYSYNEQFF	TGCGCCAGCAGCCAAGAAAGTTACTCCTACAATGAGCAGTTCTTC
13	TRBV29-1	few	TRBJ1-1	TRBD1	CSGTGTVNTEAFF	TGCAGCGGTACCGGGACAGTGAACACTGAAGCTTTCTTT
16	TRBV30	-	TRBJ2-3	TRBD2	CAWSPGLAGGTDTQYF	TGTGCCTGGAGTCCGGGACTAGCGGGGGGCACAGATACGCAGTATTTT
14	TRBV20-1	-	TRBJ2-7	TRBD2	CSARGPGLADEQYF	TGCAGTGCTAGGGGTCCGGGACTAGCCGACGAGCAGTACTTC
13	TRBV7-9	few	TRBJ2-5	-	CASSLGLWETQYF	TGTGCCAGCAGCTTAGGCCTATGGGAGACCCAGTACTTC
15	TRBV11-2	-	TRBJ1-6	TRBD1	CASSLDTGGNSPLHF	TGTGCCAGCAGCTTAGATACAGGGGGCAATTCACCCCTCCACTTT
14	TRBV5-1	many	TRBJ2-1	-	CASSFGETYNEQFF	TGCGCCAGCAGCTTTGGGGAGACCTACAATGAGCAGTTCTTC
16	TRBV7-8	few	TRBJ2-3	TRBD2	CASRPLSGVVTDTQYF	TGTGCCAGCAGGCCCCTTAGCGGGGTTGTTACAGATACGCAGTATTTT
13	TRBV9	-	TRBJ1-3	TRBD1	CASSPRQGDTIYF	TGTGCCAGCAGCCCACGACAGGGTGACACCATATATTTT
14	TRBV4-1	many	TRBJ2-2	-	CASSQDTGPGELFF	TGCGCCAGCAGCCAAGATACCGGGCCCGGGGAGCTGTTTTTT
13	TRBV19	-	TRBJ1-5	TRBD1	CASDGTGGQPQHF	TGTGCCAGTGACGGGACAGGGGGACAGCCCCAGCATTTT
13	TRBV12-3/TRBV12-4	many	TRBJ1-1	-	CASSFWGATEAFF	TGTGCCAGCAGTTTTTGGGGGGCCACTGAAGCTTTCTTT
15	TRBV9	-	TRBJ2-7	-	CASSKAEGGSYEQYF	TGTGCCAGCAGCAAAGCCGAGGGTGGGTCCTACGAGCAGTACTTC
15	TRBV6-2/TRBV6-3	-	TRBJ2-6	-	CASSIGGAGANVLTF	TGTGCCAGCAGCATTGGGGGTGCTGGGGCCAACGTCCTGACTTTC
14	TRBV11-2	-	TRBJ1-4	TRBD1	CASSLTGTYEKLFF	TGTGCCAGCAGCTTGACAGGGACCTATGAAAAACTGTTTTTT
14	TRBV12-3/TRBV12-4	-	TRBJ1-5	-	CASSLMGGHQPQHF	TGTGCCAGCAGTTTAATGGGGGGACATCAGCCCCAGCATTTT
14	TRBV5-1	-	TRBJ2-5	-	CASSPDREQETQYF	TGCGCCAGCAGCCCGGACAGAGAACAAGAGACCCAGTACTTC
15	TRBV4-1	-	TRBJ1-1	-	CASRDSTASNTEAFF	TGCGCCAGCAGAGACTCGACGGCCTCGAACACTGAAGCTTTCTTT
15	TRBV7-6	few	TRBJ2-1	-	CASSFTSPSFNEQFF	TGTGCCAGCAGCTTTACTAGCCCCAGCTTCAATGAGCAGTTCTTC
15	TRBV7-9	few	TRBJ1-4	TRBD1	CASSRATGDYEKLFF	TGTGCCAGCAGTCGTGCGACAGGGGATTATGAAAAACTGTTTTTT
16	TRBV6-2/TRBV6-3	few	TRBJ2-2	-	CASSTSQRGYTGELFF	TGTGCCAGCAGTACCTCACAACGGGGCTACACCGGGGAGCTGTTTTTT
16	TRBV5-1	few	TRBJ2-3	-	CASSSGAGGLSDTQYF	TGCGCCAGCAGCTCTGGGGCCGGGGGCCTCTCAGATACGCAGTATTTT
17	TRBV15	few	TRBJ2-5	TRBD1	CATSSRDRGRGRETQYF	TGTGCCACCAGCAGTCGGGACAGGGGGCGGGGGAGAGAGACCCAGTACTTC
14	TRBV20-1	few	TRBJ1-6	-	CSARAKGNNSPLHF	TGCAGTGCTAGAGCCAAGGGGAACAATTCACCCCTCCACTTT
13	TRBV20-1	many	TRBJ2-5	TRBD1	CSASRDSQETQYF	TGCAGTGCTTCTCGGGACAGCCAAGAGACCCAGTACTTC
14	TRBV29-1	-	TRBJ2-5	TRBD1	CSVEGQGGGETQYF	TGCAGCGTTGAGGGACAGGGCGGGGGAGAGACCCAGTACTTC
14	TRBV19	-	TRBJ1-6	-	CASSQDKGIGPLHF	TGTGCCAGTAGCCAGGACAAGGGCATTGGTCCCCTCCACTTT
14	TRBV2	few	TRBJ1-2	TRBD1	CARTSGTGVIGYTF	TGTGCCAGGACCTCCGGGACAGGGGTAATTGGCTACACCTTC
13	TRBV3-1	few	TRBJ2-7	-	CASSPNRGYEQYF	TGTGCCAGCAGCCCTAACCGGGGGTACGAGCAGTACTTC
15	TRBV4-3	many	TRBJ1-4	-	CASSQDFITNEKLFF	TGCGCCAGCAGCCAAGATTTTATTACTAATGAAAAACTGTTTTTT
13	TRBV15	once	TRBJ2-1	-	CATSQHRGEGRNF	TGTGCCACCAGCCAACACCGAGGAGAGGGCCGGAATTTC
14	TRBV6-5	-	TRBJ1-1	-	CASRLTGLNTEAFF	TGTGCCAGCAGACTCACAGGGCTAAACACTGAAGCTTTCTTT
16	TRBV6-5	-	TRBJ2-7	-	CASSSGGRATPYEQYF	TGTGCCAGCAGCTCCGGGGGCCGTGCCACCCCCTACGAGCAGTACTTC
13	TRBV20-1	-	TRBJ1-2	TRBD1	CSAAIGGAYGYTF	TGCAGTGCCGCAATAGGGGGCGCCTATGGCTACACCTTC
15	TRBV5-5	few	TRBJ1-2	TRBD1	CASSVGQGFSYGYTF	TGTGCCAGCAGCGTAGGACAGGGGTTTTCTTATGGCTACACCTTC
14	TRBV5-1	-	TRBJ2-1	-	CASSLGGVRNEQFF	TGCGCCAGCAGCTTGGGGGGTGTCAGGAATGAGCAGTTCTTC
14	TRBV7-9	few	TRBJ2-3	-	CASSLQYAADTQYF	TGTGCCAGCAGCCTACAGTACGCGGCAGATACGCAGTATTTT
17	TRBV13	-	TRBJ2-3	TRBD2	CASSSPFSGGSTDTQYF	TGTGCCAGCAGCTCACCCTTTAGCGGGGGGAGCACAGATACGCAGTATTTT
15	TRBV6-6	few	TRBJ2-1	-	CASSHRGSRGNEQFF	TGTGCCAGCAGTCACCGCGGCTCCCGCGGGAATGAGCAGTTCTTC
14	TRBV4-3	few	TRBJ1-5	-	CASSQEGTNQPQHF	TGCGCCAGCAGCCAAGAGGGGACCAATCAGCCCCAGCATTTT
14	TRBV6-5	few	TRBJ2-3	-	CASSPPWGRDTQYF	TGTGCCAGCAGTCCCCCCTGGGGTAGGGATACGCAGTATTTT
16	TRBV11-2	few	TRBJ2-2	TRBD2	CASARGGGVNTGELFF	TGTGCCAGCGCGCGAGGCGGGGGGGTTAACACCGGGGAGCTGTTTTTT
15	TRBV19	few	TRBJ1-5	-	CASSPRQVEGQPQHF	TGTGCCAGTAGTCCCCGACAGGTCGAGGGGCAGCCCCAGCATTTT
15	TRBV12-3/TRBV12-4	few	TRBJ1-4	-	CASSFFAPTNEKLFF	TGTGCCAGCAGTTTTTTCGCGCCAACTAATGAAAAACTGTTTTTT
13	TRBV7-2	-	TRBJ2-2	-	CASSFGSSGELFF	TGTGCCAGCAGCTTTGGGTCTTCCGGGGAGCTGTTTTTT
16	TRBV7-2	many	TRBJ2-5	-	CASSLVPQGSRETQYF	TGTGCCAGCAGCTTAGTCCCGCAGGGTTCTAGAGAGACCCAGTACTTC
14	TRBV27	few	TRBJ2-7	-	CASSVTGFSYEQYF	TGTGCCAGCAGTGTGACAGGTTTCTCCTACGAGCAGTACTTC